These 20 T cell receptor beta chains were all obtained from the same sample, sequenced in a study of human T cells and chemical hapten exposure. Total RNA extraction was carried out from unfractionated whole blood. Unique molecular identifiers were affixed to discrete cDNA molecules within the library. TCRdb re-derived calls from the reads in MiXCR, one entry per CDR3 protein. The table has roughly 120,000 distinct CDR3 sequences, roughly 8.5% seen once; the top ten hold 1.4%. The specimen was whole blood. These receptors were obtained from a human donor in good health. Some clones in this sample may be carry-over from other donors' samples.

This clonotype was observed many times. The chain has TRBV14 and TRBJ2-1, with 11 bases lining up with TRBD2. Germline loops: CDR1 SGHDN, CDR2 FVKESK. The CDR3 is made up of 20 amino acids. Trimming cost V 0 bases and J 5 bases; bases outside gene matches: 15. Here the CDR3 reads CASSQDSLAGGSSFNNEQFF. The CDR3 nucleotides read TGTGCCAGCAGCCAAGATTCCCTAGCGGGAGGTTCCAGTTTTAACAATGAGCAGTTCTTC.

A note on this clonotype: At one boundary the junction diverges from the germline segment, which might be a read error. This chain joins TRBV3-1 and TRBJ2-3; TRBD2 agrees at 9 bases. This CDR3 has 15 amino acids. The germline V gene has CDR1 LGHDT and CDR2 YNNKEL (reference sequence). The CDR3 spells CSSSLLAGATDTQYF. CDR3 sequence (DNA): TGTTCCAGCAGTCTCTTAGCGGGAGCGACAGATACGCAGTATTTT.

This clonotype was recorded many times. The V gene is TRBV7-4, the J gene TRBJ1-2, with D uncertain. In germline, CDR1 is SGHVT, CDR2 SQSDAQ. The V gene lost 5 bases and the J gene lost 2 bases, with 18 bases spanning the gap. CDR3 length: 16 residues. The CDR3 DNA reads TGTGCCAGCAGCCGTGGACCGGGCCAAATGAACTATGGCTACACCTTC. This sequence encodes CASSRGPGQMNYGYTF.

The chain joins TRBV27 to TRBJ2-3, with TRBD2 matching 11 bases. With 5 bases clipped from V and 4 bases from J, the junction kept 8 bases outside the gene matches. CDR3 size: 16 residues. The V gene's germline CDR1 is MNHEY and CDR2 SMNVEV (reference sequence). The CDR3 DNA follows: TGTGCCAGCAGTACCATAGCGGGGGGGCCAGCAGATACGCAGTATTTT. Protein product: CASSTIAGGPADTQYF.

The rearrangement uses TRBV7-3 and TRBJ2-6; TRBD2 is a possible D gene (6 bases). This CDR3 contains 18 residues. Deletions cut 1 base from V and 0 bases from J, with 13 bases between. Germline loops: CDR1 SGHTA, CDR2 FQGTGA. CDR3: CASSLNPQDYSGANVLTF. The CDR3 DNA reads TGTGCCAGCAGCTTAAATCCACAGGACTACTCTGGGGCCAACGTCCTGACTTTC.

The chain uses TRBV10-3 and TRBJ2-2; D remains ambiguous. This CDR3 is built from 11 residues. CDR1 ENHRY and CDR2 SYGVKD come from the germline V gene. The V end lost 6 bases, the J end lost 3 bases, and 2 bases lay between the germline ends. This CDR3 reads CAISHTGELFF. CDR3 bases: TGTGCCATCAGCCACACCGGGGAGCTGTTTTTT.

This clonotype has just a few counts. J is TRBJ2-1 and V is TRBV12-3 or TRBV12-4; TRBD2 aligns across 14 bases. The length of the CDR3 is 16 residues. With 4 bases clipped from V and 4 bases from J, the junction kept 3 bases outside the gene matches. This chain's CDR3 is CASSYRTSGGYNEQFF. The DNA of the CDR3 is TGTGCCAGCAGTTATCGGACTAGCGGGGGGTACAATGAGCAGTTCTTC.

This clonotype was seen only a few times. The J gene is TRBJ2-7, the V gene TRBV6-5, with a tentative D call TRBD1 (6 bases). The CDR3 is made up of 13 amino acids. V was pared by 6 bases and J by 0 bases, with 9 bases between. The germline V gene has CDR1 MNHEY and CDR2 SVGAGI. The CDR3 nucleotides read TGTGCCAGCAGGGACAGTAGCTCCTACGAGCAGTACTTC. Encoded protein: CASRDSSSYEQYF.

This clonotype appeared many times. The CDR3 loop is CASSGSFSNQPQHF. The CDR3 DNA reads TGTGCCAGCAGTGGGAGCTTTAGCAATCAGCCCCAGCATTTT. V and J are TRBV6-2 or TRBV6-3 and TRBJ1-5; D is ambiguous. V was cut by 5 bases and J by 0 bases, with 8 bases left in between. The CDR3 contains 14 residues. CDR1 and CDR2 (germline): MNHEY, SVGEGT.

The rearrangement links TRBV10-3 to TRBJ2-1; D is unresolved. CDR3 length: 13 residues. Looked up from germline, CDR1 is ENHRY and CDR2 is SYGVKD. Trimming stripped 6 bases from V and 3 bases from J, with 9 bases between. CDR3 bases: TGTGCCATCAGCGAAGACATCTACAATGAGCAGTTCTTC. Amino acid sequence: CAISEDIYNEQFF.

V and J are TRBV6-6 and TRBJ1-2; 9 positions agree with TRBD1. CDR3 size: 16 residues. V dropped 4 bases and J dropped 4; count of bases not matched to a gene: 10. The germline CDR1 and CDR2 sequences are MNHNY and SVGAGI (reference sequence). The CDR3 protein is CASSSPGTGKFYGYTF. In DNA, the CDR3 is TGTGCCAGCAGTTCCCCCGGGACAGGGAAATTCTATGGCTACACCTTC.

This clonotype was counted many times. The genes are TRBV6-1 and TRBJ2-3, with 11 bases lining up with TRBD2. With V trimmed by 7 bases and J by 5 bases, 8 bases remained unmatched. Germline assignment: CDR1 MNHNS and CDR2 SASEGT. CDR3 length: 15 amino acids. CDR3 coding DNA: TGTGCCAGCACCGCGCTAGCGGGGGGCGGAGATACGCAGTATTTT. Its protein is CASTALAGGGDTQYF.

This clonotype was seen a handful of times. The rearrangement uses TRBV20-1 and TRBJ2-3; TRBD2 agrees at 9 bases. The CDR3 length is 15 residues. V was pared by 0 bases and J by 10 bases, with 11 bases of the junction left unmatched. The germline CDR1 and CDR2 sequences are DFQATT and SNEGSKA (reference sequence). The CDR3 region is CSAREEAGGLYAQYF. CDR3 DNA sequence: TGCAGTGCTAGAGAGGAAGCGGGGGGCCTATACGCGCAGTATTTT.

This clonotype was found a few times. The CDR3 loop reads CATGAGSGSPLHF. The CDR3 region has the DNA TGTGCCACGGGGGCAGGGTCGGGGTCACCCCTCCACTTT. V usage is TRBV7-2 and J usage is TRBJ1-6, with D perhaps TRBD1 (6 bases). Germline assignment: CDR1 SGHTA and CDR2 FQGNSA. V was trimmed by 10 bases and J by 10 bases, leaving 17 bases between them. This CDR3 is built from 13 residues.

V and J are TRBV12-3 or TRBV12-4 and TRBJ1-5, with unresolved D. This CDR3 has 17 residues. Trimming shortened V by 5 bases and J by 0 bases, and 17 bases separated the two germline ends. As DNA, the CDR3 is TGTGCCAGCAGTACTAATTCCCCTTGGGGTAGCAATCAGCCCCAGCATTTT. Its translation is CASSTNSPWGSNQPQHF.

The chain carries TRBV27 and TRBJ2-7; 7 nucleotides align to TRBD2. Germline trimming cut 3 bases from V and 0 bases from J; bases unmatched to any gene: 5. The CDR3 sequence is 15 residues long. Germline-derived CDR1 and CDR2 are MNHEY and SMNVEV (reference sequence). The CDR3 reads CASSLASGNSYEQYF. The CDR3 region has the DNA TGTGCCAGCAGTTTGGCTAGCGGTAACTCCTACGAGCAGTACTTC.

This clonotype was counted between two and nine times. The chain combines TRBV2 with TRBJ1-2, with 9 bases identical to TRBD1. The V gene's germline CDR1 is SNHLY and CDR2 FYNNEI. The CDR3 length is 16 residues. Trimming at V came to 8 bases and at J to 4 bases, leaving 14 bases not matched to a gene. The CDR3 sequence is CASGSGQGALGYGYTF. The DNA of the CDR3 is TGTGCCAGCGGTTCGGGACAGGGAGCCCTAGGCTATGGCTACACCTTC.

The rearrangement uses TRBV27 and TRBJ2-2, with unresolved D. Trimming took 5 bases from V and 7 from J, leaving 14 bases between them. Germline-derived CDR1 and CDR2 are MNHEY and SMNVEV (reference sequence). The CDR3 extends over 14 amino acids. CDR3 nucleotide sequence: TGTGCCAGCAGTCCAATACCAGCAGGCGGGGAGCTGTTTTTT. Translated: CASSPIPAGGELFF.

This clonotype has a handful of counts. The chain couples TRBV7-9 to TRBJ2-1; 11 nucleotides align to TRBD2. The V gene's germline CDR1 is SEHNR and CDR2 FQNEAQ (reference sequence). V trimming: 5 bases; J trimming: 8 bases; junction bases outside the gene matches: 11. This CDR3 has 16 amino acids. CDR3 nucleotides: TGTGCCAGCAGCCCGAATAGACTAGCGGGATTGGATGAGCAGTTCTTC. It encodes CASSPNRLAGLDEQFF.

The chain couples TRBV27 to TRBJ2-1; 9 positions agree with TRBD2. The J segment lost 2 bases and the V segment lost 3 bases, leaving 8 bases of the junction unmatched. This CDR3 contains 17 residues. Germline V gives CDR1 MNHEY, CDR2 SMNVEV (reference sequence). The CDR3 sequence is CASSLRIAGAPYNEQFF. In DNA, the CDR3 is TGTGCCAGCAGTTTGAGGATAGCGGGGGCCCCCTACAATGAGCAGTTCTTC.